These 20 T cell receptor beta chains were all obtained from the same sample, sequenced in a study of regulatory T cells in long-lasting Graves disease (dated by TCRdb to 2020 to 2023). The method behind the library was multiplex PCR. Sequencing was carried out with an Illumina HiSeq 4000. CDR3 regions were amplified by Arm-PCR with iRepertoire HTBI primers to construct TCR beta libraries. TCRdb trimmed the raw reads at Q25, called clones with MiXCR and kept productive beta chains. Rows matching on CDR3 protein sequence are summarized as one entry with the most common DNA and genes. This sample comprises 450,000 to 600,000 distinct CDR3 sequences, about 16% of them detected only once. The ten largest make up roughly an eighth of the sample. The sample's time point label, in plain terms: newly diagnosed GD, antithyroid drugs for less than 3 months. For both TCR sequencing and RNA sequencing, RNA was extracted from PBMCs using TRIzol.

These sequences were also reported in another study, on T cells in Graves' hyperthyroidism and ophthalmopathy.

The sequenced sample was peripheral blood mononuclear cells (PBMCs), obtained at new diagnosis, from a patient treated with antithyroid drugs. The source is a man aged 35 to 55 with Graves disease. Donor details come from another sample of the same person, matched by shared clones.

Many counts were recorded for this clonotype. The chain employs TRBV20-1 and TRBJ2-3, with TRBD1 identical over 8 bases. The V gene's germline CDR1 is DFQATT and CDR2 SNEGSKA (reference sequence). With V trimmed by 4 bases and J by 0 bases, 3 bases remained unmatched. CDR3 length equals 14 residues. CDR3 DNA: TGCAGTGCTACACAGGGGGGTAGCACAGATACGCAGTATTTT. Its translation is CSATQGGSTDTQYF.

This clonotype was found a few times. The chain's CDR3 is CASGQGGLTDTQYF. The CDR3 nucleotides are TGCGCCAGCGGGCAGGGGGGTCTCACAGATACGCAGTATTTT. The chain employs TRBV5-1 and TRBJ2-3, with TRBD1 as a possible D gene (7 bases). Per the germline V gene, CDR1 is SGHRS and CDR2 is YFSETQ. The CDR3 consists of 14 residues. V gave up 7 bases and J gave up 2 bases, with 14 bases separating them.

Notes on this clonotype: This may arise from a read error, as a much more abundant clone is one base away. V and J are TRBV2 and TRBJ2-7; no reliable D call. Trimming shortened V by 7 bases and J by 3 bases, and 13 bases separated the two germline ends. The CDR3 consists of 13 residues. The germline CDR1 and CDR2 sequences are SNHLY and FYNNEI. CDR3 DNA sequence: TGTGCCAGCACGGGCGGCCACCGCTACGAGCAGTACTTC. Residues: CASTGGHRYEQYF.

This clonotype showed up many times. A read error may account for a junction end that differs from germline. The chain couples TRBV30 to TRBJ2-3; 12 nucleotides line up with TRBD2. Germline CDR1 GTSNPN, CDR2 SVGIG (reference sequence). This CDR3 region has 16 residues. The chain's CDR3 is CAWSVPASGRADTQYF. As DNA, the CDR3 is TGTGCCTGGAGTGTACCGGCTAGCGGGAGGGCAGATACACAGTATTTT.

This clonotype was seen many times. This may be a read error, as it is one base from a much larger clone. The chain employs TRBV28 and TRBJ2-1; 9 nucleotides line up with TRBD2. Germline V gene sequence: CDR1 MDHEN, CDR2 SYDVKM. CDR3 size: 13 residues. The CDR3 sequence is CASSSLAGDEHFF. CDR3 bases: TGTGCCAGCAGTTCCTTAGCGGGAGATGAGCATTTCTTC.

This chain connects TRBV30 to TRBJ1-3; possible D gene TRBD1, 5 bases. Trimming removed 4 bases at V and 1 base at J, with 17 bases between. Per the germline V gene, CDR1 is GTSNPN and CDR2 is SVGIG (reference sequence). The CDR3 is made up of 16 amino acids. In DNA form, the CDR3 reads TGTGCCTGGACCCCTTACTCTAGGGGATCTGGAAACACCATATATTTT. It is translated as CAWTPYSRGSGNTIYF.

The chain joins TRBV6-1 to TRBJ1-1; 7 bases are a match to TRBD1. The germline CDR1 and CDR2 sequences are MNHNS and SASEGT. J lost 3 bases, V lost 7 bases, and 5 bases had no gene match. This CDR3 comprises 13 residues. The CDR3 region is CASTRDRYTEAFF. The CDR3 nucleotides read TGTGCCAGCACCCGGGACAGATACACTGAAGCTTTCTTT.

Regarding this clonotype: Without the conserved terminal phenylalanine or tryptophan, this CDR3 likely stems from a read error. V gene TRBV30 combines with J gene TRBJ2-1; tentatively, D is TRBD1 (5 bases). Germline lookup yields CDR1 GTSNPN and CDR2 SVGIG (reference sequence). The CDR3 is 11 amino acids. Trimming took off 1 base at V and 10 bases at J, with 8 bases between the two ends. The CDR3 loop is CAWSEGVEQFS. CDR3 DNA sequence: TGTGCCTGGAGTGAAGGGGTCGAGCAGTTCTCC.

The chain recombines TRBV12-3 or TRBV12-4 with TRBJ1-2; no firm D call. V lost 10 bases to trimming and J lost 8 bases, with 17 bases between them. The CDR3 is 12 amino acids. The CDR3 nucleotides read TGTGCCACCCCGACTGTGACGGGCGGCTACACCTTC. It codes for CATPTVTGGYTF.

This clonotype was counted many times. The rearrangement joins TRBV20-1 to TRBJ1-4, with TRBD1 identical over 7 bases. Per the germline V gene, CDR1 is DFQATT and CDR2 is SNEGSKA (reference sequence). The CDR3 loop spans 15 amino acids. With V trimmed by 3 bases and J by 4 bases, 8 bases remained unmatched. In nucleotides, the CDR3 is TGCAGTGCTAGGGGGGGGACAGTTCGTAATGAAAAACTGTTTTTT. Encoded protein: CSARGGTVRNEKLFF.

This clonotype was detected only a few times. The CDR3 is CASSYRTGESTQYF. The CDR3 DNA is TGTGCCAGCAGTTACCGGACAGGGGAGTCTACGCAGTATTTT. The rearrangement uses TRBV6-5 and TRBJ2-3; 9 bases line up with TRBD1. Germline assignment: CDR1 MNHEY and CDR2 SVGAGI. This CDR3 comprises 14 residues. With 2 bases clipped from V and 8 bases from J, the junction kept 5 bases outside the gene matches.

This clonotype has a handful of counts. The chain employs TRBV6-5 and TRBJ2-7, with D perhaps assigned TRBD1 or TRBD2 (5 bases each). The V and J ends lost 4 bases and 6 bases respectively, with 16 bases between them. CDR1 is MNHEY, CDR2 SVGAGI, per germline. There are 14 residues in the CDR3. The CDR3 region is CASSFRDVLLEQYF. Here the CDR3 DNA reads TGTGCCAGCAGTTTCCGGGACGTCCTCCTCGAGCAGTACTTC.

This clonotype was observed many times. The CDR3 nucleotides read TGTGCCAGCAGTCCCCCGGGGAGGGTTGGCAACGAGCAGTACTTC. Translated: CASSPPGRVGNEQYF. The chain links TRBV28 to TRBJ2-7; 7 positions agree with TRBD2. In germline, CDR1 is MDHEN, CDR2 SYDVKM. This CDR3 region has 15 residues. J lost 5 bases, V lost 5 bases, and 12 bases had no gene match.

This clonotype was counted a few times. V usage is TRBV6-1 and J usage is TRBJ1-1, with D unresolved. V was clipped by 5 bases and J by 11 bases, with 18 bases between them. The CDR3 length is 13 residues. Per germline, CDR1 MNHNS and CDR2 SASEGT. CDR3 nucleotides: TGTGCCAGCAGTCCCCCCGGGGTCCGGAGGGCTTTCTTT. Amino acids: CASSPPGVRRAFF.

This clonotype occurred a few times. The gene calls are TRBV29-1 and TRBJ1-2; maybe TRBD1 (5 bases). CDR3 length: 15 residues. From germline, CDR1 is SQVTM and CDR2 ANQGSEA. Trimming cost V 1 base and J 0 bases, with 12 bases left between them. The CDR3 sequence: CSVEGGPGTNYGYTF. CDR3 coding DNA: TGCAGCGTTGAAGGGGGCCCAGGGACTAACTATGGCTACACCTTC.

This clonotype turned up a few times. The V gene is TRBV29-1, the J gene TRBJ2-3, with 7 bases identical to TRBD2. The trim removed 4 bases at V and 0 bases at J, leaving 7 bases unmatched. The CDR3 runs to 15 residues. CDR1 is SQVTM, CDR2 ANQGSEA, per germline. DNA of the CDR3: TGCAGCGTTGTAACCAGCGGGGTTAGCACAGATACGCAGTATTTT. Its translation: CSVVTSGVSTDTQYF.

The chain carries TRBV28 and TRBJ2-1, with 9 bases matching TRBD2. Germline V CDR1 and CDR2: MDHEN, SYDVKM. The V gene end was trimmed by 5 bases and the J gene end by 7 bases; junction bases not matched to a gene: 9. CDR3 length: 15 amino acids. CDR3 protein: CASSETQTSGNEQFF. CDR3 coding DNA: TGTGCCAGCAGTGAGACCCAGACTAGCGGAAATGAGCAGTTCTTC.

This clonotype was counted a few times. The rearrangement links TRBV29-1 to TRBJ2-7; possible D gene TRBD1, 6 bases. Germline V lookup: CDR1 SQVTM, CDR2 ANQGSEA. The CDR3 has 13 amino acids. V lost 4 bases to trimming and J lost 6 bases, with 16 bases between them. The CDR3 DNA is TGCAGCGTTGTGGGACATAAAGGCGGCGAGCAGTACTTC. The encoded protein is CSVVGHKGGEQYF.

This clonotype was seen repeatedly, ten times or more. The chain uses TRBV2 and TRBJ2-1; TRBD2 agrees at 16 bases. This CDR3 is 14 amino acids long. The germline V gene encodes CDR1 SNHLY and CDR2 FYNNEI. Losses at the gene ends were 6 bases for V and 8 bases for J; bases not matched to a gene: 1. The CDR3 coding sequence is TGTGCCAGCAGGGGACTAGCGGGGGGGGATGAGCAGTTCTTC. It specifies CASRGLAGGDEQFF.

At least ten counts were recorded for this clonotype. This chain links TRBV9 with TRBJ2-3, with TRBD2 identical over 11 bases. This CDR3 comprises 16 residues. CDR1 is SGDLS and CDR2 is YYNGEE in the germline V gene. Losses at the gene ends were 4 bases for V and 2 bases for J; bases not matched to a gene: 6. The CDR3 DNA is TGTGCCAGCAGCTCTCGACTAGCGGGAAACACAGATACGCAGTATTTT. It is translated as CASSSRLAGNTDTQYF.